The T cell receptor beta chain described here comes from a study of T-cell reconstitution after alpha-beta-depleted transplantation in children (dated by TCRdb to 2015 to 2016). With respect to the entire study: The study quantitatively tracked T-cell immune reconstitution after TCRalphabeta/CD19-depleted allogeneic hematopoietic cell transplantation in children using TCR repertoire profiling.

Libraries were constructed by PCR. The sample was run on an Illumina HiSeq 2500. TCR libraries were prepared with molecular barcoding, using unique molecular identifiers to normalize TCRbeta repertoire quantification. The raw public reads went through TCRdb reprocessing: fastp at Q25, MiXCR clone calling, in-frame beta chains kept. One record per CDR3 amino acid sequence lists the most common genes and DNA. The sample records approximately 800,000 distinct CDR3 sequences, roughly 15% of which are singletons. Approximately 5% of the sample belongs to the ten largest clones. What the research found in general, with its limitations: Over the following months the frequencies of hyperexpanded clones went down, and after one year T-cell counts and TCRbeta diversity were mostly credited to newly produced T cells. The high TCRbeta diversity at day 60 in some patients was ascribed to recipient T cells and intrathymic progenitors that had survived conditioning. Apparently early alphabetaT-cell count recovery about two months after transplant reportedly relied on only several hundred rapidly expanded clones derived from non-depleted graft cells.

For this chain, trimming is 8 bases at the V end and 5 bases at the J end, and the number of junction bases without a gene match is 6. Counted from cysteine to phenylalanine, this CDR3 has 14 amino acids. Here the CDR3 DNA is all that survives: 42 bases in frame from base 1. Note on this clonotype: This clone's antigen is unknown. No much larger clone is present one base from it, and per-base qualities are unavailable.

This specimen's treatment or condition label, interpreted: allogeneic hematopoietic cell transplantation with graft depleted of TCRalphabeta T cells and CD19 B cells. TCRalphabeta/CD19-depleted allogeneic hematopoietic cell grafts were given to the transplant recipients, all of whom were children. The receptor chain draws on TRBV12-3 or TRBV12-4 and TRBJ2-3, with 11 junctional bases fitting TRBD2. This specimen was PBMCs, mostly from graft donor cells, taken 360 days after TCRalphabeta/CD19-depleted stem cell transplant. This TCR was sampled from a male patient under 18 who had a stem cell transplant for acute lymphoblastic leukemia, so the T cells may come from the graft donor. The CDR3 reads CASVAGGSKDTQYF. The base sequence is TGTGCCAGCGTAGCGGGAGGGTCCAAAGATACGCAGTATTTT.